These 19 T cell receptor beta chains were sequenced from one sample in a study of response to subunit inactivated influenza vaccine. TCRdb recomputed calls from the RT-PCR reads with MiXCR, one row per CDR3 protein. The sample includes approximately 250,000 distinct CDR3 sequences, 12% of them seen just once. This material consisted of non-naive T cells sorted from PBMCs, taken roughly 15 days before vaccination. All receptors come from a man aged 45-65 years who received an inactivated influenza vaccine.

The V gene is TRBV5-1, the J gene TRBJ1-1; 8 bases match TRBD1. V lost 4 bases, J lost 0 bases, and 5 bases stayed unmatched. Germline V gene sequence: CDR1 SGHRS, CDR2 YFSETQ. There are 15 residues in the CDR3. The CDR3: CASSPRDRMNTEAFF. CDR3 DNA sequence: TGCGCCAGCAGCCCTCGGGACAGGATGAACACTGAAGCTTTCTTT.

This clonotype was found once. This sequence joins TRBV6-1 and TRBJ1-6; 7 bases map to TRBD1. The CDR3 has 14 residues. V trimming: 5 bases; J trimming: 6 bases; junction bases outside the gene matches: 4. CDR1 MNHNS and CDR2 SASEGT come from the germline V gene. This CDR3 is CASSRTGLNSPLHF. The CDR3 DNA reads TGTGCCAGCAGTCGGACAGGCCTTAATTCACCCCTCCACTTT.

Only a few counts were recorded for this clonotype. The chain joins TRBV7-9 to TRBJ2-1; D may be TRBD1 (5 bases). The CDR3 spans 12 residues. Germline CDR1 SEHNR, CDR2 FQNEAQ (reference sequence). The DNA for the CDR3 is TGTGCAGGGGCCTTAGTTTCGAATGAGCAGTTCTTC. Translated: CAGALVSNEQFF.

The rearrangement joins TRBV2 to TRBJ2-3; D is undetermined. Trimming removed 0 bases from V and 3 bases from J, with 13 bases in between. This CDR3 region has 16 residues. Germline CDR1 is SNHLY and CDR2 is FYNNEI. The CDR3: CASSEALGSYTDTQYF. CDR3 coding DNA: TGTGCCAGCAGTGAAGCTTTGGGGTCTTATACAGATACGCAGTATTTT.

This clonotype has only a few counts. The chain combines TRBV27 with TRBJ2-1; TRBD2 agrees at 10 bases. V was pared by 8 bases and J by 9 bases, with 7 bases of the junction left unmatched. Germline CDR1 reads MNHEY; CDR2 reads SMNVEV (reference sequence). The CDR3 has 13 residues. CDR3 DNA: TGTGCCAGCGGCTCAGTAGCGGGAGGTGAGCAGTTCTTC. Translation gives CASGSVAGGEQFF.

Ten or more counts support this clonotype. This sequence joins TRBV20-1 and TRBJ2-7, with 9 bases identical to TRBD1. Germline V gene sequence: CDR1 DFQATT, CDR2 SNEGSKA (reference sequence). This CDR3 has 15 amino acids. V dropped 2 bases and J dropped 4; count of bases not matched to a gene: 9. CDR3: CSARPSGTGLYEQYF. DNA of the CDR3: TGCAGTGCTAGACCCTCCGGGACAGGGTTGTACGAGCAGTACTTC.

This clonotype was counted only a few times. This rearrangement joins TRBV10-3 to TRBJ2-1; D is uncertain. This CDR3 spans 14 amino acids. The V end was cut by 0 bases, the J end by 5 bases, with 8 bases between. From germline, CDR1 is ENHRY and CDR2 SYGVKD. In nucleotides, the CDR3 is TGTGCCATCAGTGAGTCGAAAATGGACAATGAGCAGTTCTTC. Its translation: CAISESKMDNEQFF.

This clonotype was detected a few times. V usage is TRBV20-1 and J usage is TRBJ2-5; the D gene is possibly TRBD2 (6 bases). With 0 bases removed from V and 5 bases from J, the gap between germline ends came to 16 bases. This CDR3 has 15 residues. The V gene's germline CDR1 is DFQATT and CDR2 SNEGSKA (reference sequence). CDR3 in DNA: TGCAGTGCTAGAGATCAAGTCTTTGCGGGGGAGACCCAGTACTTC. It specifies CSARDQVFAGETQYF.

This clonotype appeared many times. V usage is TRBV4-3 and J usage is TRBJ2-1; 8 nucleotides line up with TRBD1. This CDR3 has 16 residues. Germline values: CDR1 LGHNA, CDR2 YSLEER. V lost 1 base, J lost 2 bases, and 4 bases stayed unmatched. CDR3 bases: TGCGCCAGCAGCCAAGGGTACAGGGGGACCTACAATGAGCAGTTCTTC. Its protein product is CASSQGYRGTYNEQFF.

CDR3 coding DNA: TGTGCCAGCAGTCCCGGGACTGTAAGCTCAGATACGCAGTATTTT. It codes for CASSPGTVSSDTQYF. This chain uses TRBV28 with TRBJ2-3; possibly TRBD2 for D (6 bases). This CDR3 has 15 amino acids. Germline-derived CDR1 and CDR2 are MDHEN and SYDVKM. Deletions cut 5 bases from V and 4 bases from J, with 16 bases between.

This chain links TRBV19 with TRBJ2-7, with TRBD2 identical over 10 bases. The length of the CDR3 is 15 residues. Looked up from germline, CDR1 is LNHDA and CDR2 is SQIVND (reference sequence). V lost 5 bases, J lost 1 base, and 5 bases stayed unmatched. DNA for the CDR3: TGTGCCAGTAGTCCAGGGACTAGCGCGTCCTACGAGCAGTACTTC. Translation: CASSPGTSASYEQYF.

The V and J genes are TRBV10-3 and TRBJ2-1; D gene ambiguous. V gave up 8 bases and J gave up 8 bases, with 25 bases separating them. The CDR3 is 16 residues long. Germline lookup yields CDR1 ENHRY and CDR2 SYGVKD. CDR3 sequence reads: CAIGMPAGSPGDEQFF. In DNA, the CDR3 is TGTGCCATCGGGATGCCAGCTGGATCCCCAGGCGATGAGCAGTTCTTC.

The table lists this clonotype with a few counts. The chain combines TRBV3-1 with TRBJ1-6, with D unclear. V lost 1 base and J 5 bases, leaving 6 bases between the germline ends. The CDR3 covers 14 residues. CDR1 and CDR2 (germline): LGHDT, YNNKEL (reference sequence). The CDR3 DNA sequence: TGTGCCAGCAGCCAAGGTCTGGATAATTCACCCCTCCACTTT. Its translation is CASSQGLDNSPLHF.

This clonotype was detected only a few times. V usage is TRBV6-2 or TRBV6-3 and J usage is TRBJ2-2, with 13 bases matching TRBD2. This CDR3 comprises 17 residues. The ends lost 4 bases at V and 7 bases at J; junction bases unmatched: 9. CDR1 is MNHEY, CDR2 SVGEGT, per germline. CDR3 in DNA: TGTGCCAGCAGTTCAGGGACTAGCGGGACTTTGCTCGGGGAGCTGTTTTTT. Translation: CASSSGTSGTLLGELFF.

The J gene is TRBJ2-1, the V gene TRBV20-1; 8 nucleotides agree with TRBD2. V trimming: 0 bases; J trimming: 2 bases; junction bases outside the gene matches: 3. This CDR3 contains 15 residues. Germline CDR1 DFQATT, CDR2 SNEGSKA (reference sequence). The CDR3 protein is CSARDTLAAYNEQFF. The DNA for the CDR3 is TGCAGTGCTAGAGATACACTAGCGGCCTACAATGAGCAGTTCTTC.

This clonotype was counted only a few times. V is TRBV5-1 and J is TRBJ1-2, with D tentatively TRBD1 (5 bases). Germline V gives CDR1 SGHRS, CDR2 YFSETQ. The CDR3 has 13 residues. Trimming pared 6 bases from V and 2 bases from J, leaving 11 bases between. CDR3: CASTGTENYGYTF. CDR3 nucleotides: TGCGCCAGCACCGGGACGGAGAACTATGGCTACACCTTC.

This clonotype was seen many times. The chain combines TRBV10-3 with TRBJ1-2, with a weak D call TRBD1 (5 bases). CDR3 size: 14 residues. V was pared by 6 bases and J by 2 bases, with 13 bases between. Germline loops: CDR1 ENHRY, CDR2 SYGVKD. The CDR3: CAISPARENYGYTF. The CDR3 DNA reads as TGTGCCATCAGCCCGGCCAGGGAAAACTATGGCTACACCTTC.

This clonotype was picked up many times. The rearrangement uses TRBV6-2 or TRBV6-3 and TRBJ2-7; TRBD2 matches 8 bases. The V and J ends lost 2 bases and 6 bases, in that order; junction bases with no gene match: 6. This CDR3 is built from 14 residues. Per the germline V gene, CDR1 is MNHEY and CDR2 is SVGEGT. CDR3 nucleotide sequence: TGTGCCAGCAGTTACGCGGGACTAGGGCTCGAGCAGTACTTC. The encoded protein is CASSYAGLGLEQYF.

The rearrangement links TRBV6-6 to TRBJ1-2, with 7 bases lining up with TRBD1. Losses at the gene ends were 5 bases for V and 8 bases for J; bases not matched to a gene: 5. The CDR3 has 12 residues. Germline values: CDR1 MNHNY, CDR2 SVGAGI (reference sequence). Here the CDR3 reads CASSRGGSGYTF. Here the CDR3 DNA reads TGTGCCAGCAGTCGAGGGGGCTCCGGCTACACCTTC.